The rows below give T cell receptor beta chains drawn from one sample of a study of T cell responses to AZD1222 COVID-19 vaccine. Only in-frame clones appear in the TCRdb table, and some are missing; sequencing was by immunoSEQ multiplex PCR. Here the sample spans some 130,000 clones, roughly 84% being singletons. The source material was peripheral blood, sampled on day 0 of AZD1222 vaccination. The origin of the receptors is an adult in good health. Both conserved end residues are part of each CDR3. D genes are given only for firm matches. Clone sizes are given selectively: once, few, many, or a class where the clone is expanded.

J gene: TRBJ2-7
D gene: TRBD1
clone size: NA
V gene: TRBV5-4
CDR3 DNA: TGTGCCAGCAGTTCTCCGGGACAGGTATACTACGAGCAGTACTTC
CDR3 protein: CASSSPGQVYYEQYF

J gene: TRBJ1-5
D gene: NA
clone size: few
V gene: TRBV3-1/TRBV3-2
CDR3 DNA: TGTGCCAGCAGCCCGGAACTTGGGAATCAGCCCCAGCATTTT
CDR3 protein: CASSPELGNQPQHF

J gene: TRBJ2-7
D gene: NA
clone size: once
V gene: TRBV28
CDR3 DNA: TGTGCCAGCGGCAGACAGGCTGGGTGGTACGAGCAGTACTTC
CDR3 protein: CASGRQAGWYEQYF

J gene: TRBJ1-2
D gene: NA
clone size: NA
V gene: TRBV14
CDR3 DNA: TGTGCCAGCAGCCAACTACAGGGAAACTATGGCTACACCTTC
CDR3 protein: CASSQLQGNYGYTF

J gene: TRBJ2-7
D gene: NA
clone size: NA
V gene: TRBV12-3/TRBV12-4
CDR3 DNA: TGTGCCAGCAGCTTAGGCGGGGACTACGAGCAGTACTTC
CDR3 protein: CASSLGGDYEQYF

J gene: TRBJ1-2
D gene: NA
clone size: NA
V gene: TRBV19
CDR3 DNA: TGTGCCAGTAGTATCGGCGGGCCTAACTATGGCTACACCTTC
CDR3 protein: CASSIGGPNYGYTF

J gene: TRBJ1-3
D gene: TRBD1
clone size: NA
V gene: TRBV28
CDR3 DNA: TGTGCCAGCGGGGCGATAAGGGGGCCTGGAAACACCATATATTTT
CDR3 protein: CASGAIRGPGNTIYF

J gene: TRBJ1-1
D gene: NA
clone size: NA
V gene: TRBV7-3
CDR3 DNA: TGTGCCAGCAGCTTTTCCAGGGGTGAAGCTTTCTTT
CDR3 protein: CASSFSRGEAFF

J gene: TRBJ2-3
D gene: NA
clone size: NA
V gene: TRBV5-6
CDR3 DNA: TGTGCCAGCAGCTTGGCCCGCAGAGTCACAGATACGCAGTATTTT
CDR3 protein: CASSLARRVTDTQYF

J gene: TRBJ2-4
D gene: TRBD1
clone size: NA
V gene: TRBV28
CDR3 DNA: TGTGCCAGCAGCCACAGGGGGGTCGGGAACATTCAGTACTTC
CDR3 protein: CASSHRGVGNIQYF

J gene: TRBJ2-7
D gene: NA
clone size: NA
V gene: TRBV5-1
CDR3 DNA: TGCGCCAGCAGCTTGCGTTCAGGGTCCCACGAGCAGTACTTC
CDR3 protein: CASSLRSGSHEQYF

J gene: TRBJ2-2
D gene: TRBD1
clone size: few
V gene: TRBV12-5
CDR3 DNA: TGTGCTAGTGGACTCGGACAGGGGGCGGGAACCGGGGAGCTGTTTTTT
CDR3 protein: CASGLGQGAGTGELFF

J gene: TRBJ1-6
D gene: TRBD1
clone size: NA
V gene: TRBV4-1
CDR3 DNA: TGCGCCAGCAGCCGAGACAGGGGGAATTCACCCCTCCACTTT
CDR3 protein: CASSRDRGNSPLHF

J gene: TRBJ1-2
D gene: NA
clone size: few
V gene: TRBV5-1
CDR3 DNA: TGCGCCAGCAGCTTGGCCCTGGGGGAGGATGGCTACACCTTC
CDR3 protein: CASSLALGEDGYTF

J gene: TRBJ1-4
D gene: NA
clone size: NA
V gene: TRBV7-2
CDR3 DNA: TGTGCCAGCAGCTTAGCGCGCCAGGGTGGTGAAAAACTGTTTTTT
CDR3 protein: CASSLARQGGEKLFF

J gene: TRBJ1-2
D gene: NA
clone size: NA
V gene: TRBV24-1
CDR3 DNA: TGTGCCACCAGTCCAGGTCTCGGCTATGGCTACACCTTC
CDR3 protein: CATSPGLGYGYTF

J gene: TRBJ1-5
D gene: TRBD1
clone size: NA
V gene: TRBV5-5
CDR3 DNA: TGTGCCAGCAGCTTAAGGACAGGGGGTGCCTTAGTACAGCCCCAGCATTTT
CDR3 protein: CASSLRTGGALVQPQHF

J gene: TRBJ1-1
D gene: TRBD1
clone size: NA
V gene: TRBV5-1
CDR3 DNA: TGCGCCAGCAGCTCGGGGGACAGGGAAGGACAGGAAGCTTTCTTT
CDR3 protein: CASSSGDREGQEAFF

J gene: TRBJ1-1
D gene: NA
clone size: NA
V gene: TRBV2
CDR3 DNA: TGTGCCAGCAGTGATCGGGGGATGAACACTGAAGCTTTCTTT
CDR3 protein: CASSDRGMNTEAFF

J gene: TRBJ1-2
D gene: TRBD1
clone size: once
V gene: TRBV28
CDR3 DNA: TGTGCCAGCAGTGGGACCGGGACAGGGAACTATGGCTACACCTTC
CDR3 protein: CASSGTGTGNYGYTF

J gene: TRBJ2-2
D gene: NA
clone size: NA
V gene: TRBV1
CDR3 DNA: TGCACCACCAAGCGGGGGGAGGACACCGGGGAGCTGTTTTTT
CDR3 protein: CTTKRGEDTGELFF

J gene: TRBJ1-2
D gene: TRBD1
clone size: NA
V gene: TRBV12-3/TRBV12-4
CDR3 DNA: TGTGCCAGCAAATTAGGACAGGGCTATGGCTACACCTTC
CDR3 protein: CASKLGQGYGYTF

J gene: TRBJ2-7
D gene: NA
clone size: NA
V gene: TRBV5-6
CDR3 DNA: TGTGCCAGCAGCTTGTACGGAAATCAGGGGTCCTACGAGCAGTACTTC
CDR3 protein: CASSLYGNQGSYEQYF

J gene: TRBJ2-1
D gene: TRBD2
clone size: NA
V gene: TRBV29-1
CDR3 DNA: TGCAGCGGAGTGCGGGGGGACAATGAGCAGTTCTTC
CDR3 protein: CSGVRGDNEQFF

J gene: TRBJ2-1
D gene: TRBD2
clone size: NA
V gene: TRBV18
CDR3 DNA: TGTGCCAGCTCACCACCGGGACTAGCGATCAATGAGCAGTTCTTC
CDR3 protein: CASSPPGLAINEQFF

J gene: TRBJ2-2
D gene: NA
clone size: NA
V gene: TRBV28
CDR3 DNA: TGTGCCAGCAGTTTAAGGAGCTCCCTTACCACCGGGGAGCTGTTTTTT
CDR3 protein: CASSLRSSLTTGELFF

J gene: TRBJ1-2
D gene: NA
clone size: NA
V gene: TRBV6-5
CDR3 DNA: TGTGCCAGCAGGTTAACATCTTACTATGGCTACACCTTC
CDR3 protein: CASRLTSYYGYTF

J gene: TRBJ2-1
D gene: NA
clone size: NA
V gene: TRBV7-8
CDR3 DNA: TGTGCCAGCAGCTTGGGCTCCCGCAATGAGCAGTTCTTC
CDR3 protein: CASSLGSRNEQFF

J gene: TRBJ1-5
D gene: TRBD1
clone size: NA
V gene: TRBV28
CDR3 DNA: TGTGCCAGCAGTTTAGCCAGGGGGGGGAGTCAGCCCCAGCATTTT
CDR3 protein: CASSLARGGSQPQHF

J gene: TRBJ1-2
D gene: NA
clone size: NA
V gene: TRBV7-9
CDR3 DNA: TGTGCCAGCACCCATGGGGGGATCTATGGCTACACCTTC
CDR3 protein: CASTHGGIYGYTF

J gene: TRBJ1-1
D gene: TRBD1
clone size: NA
V gene: TRBV28
CDR3 DNA: TGTGCCAGCAGTCCGAGCGTACCGGGACAGGGGACTGAAGCTTTCTTT
CDR3 protein: CASSPSVPGQGTEAFF

J gene: TRBJ2-2
D gene: NA
clone size: NA
V gene: TRBV5-1
CDR3 DNA: TGCGCCAGCAGCTTGGGGACAGCCTCCGGGGAGCTGTTTTTT
CDR3 protein: CASSLGTASGELFF

J gene: TRBJ1-3
D gene: TRBD1
clone size: NA
V gene: TRBV7-8
CDR3 DNA: TGTGCCAGCAGCTCCGGGACAGGGTTTTCTGGAAACACCATATATTTT
CDR3 protein: CASSSGTGFSGNTIYF

J gene: TRBJ1-5
D gene: NA
clone size: NA
V gene: TRBV5-6
CDR3 DNA: TGTGCCAGCAGCTTGGATGGTGGGAGCAATCAGCCCCAGCATTTT
CDR3 protein: CASSLDGGSNQPQHF

J gene: TRBJ1-1
D gene: NA
clone size: NA
V gene: TRBV3-1/TRBV3-2
CDR3 DNA: TGTGCCAGCAGCCCCCGGGAAGGGAAGACTGAAGCTTTCTTT
CDR3 protein: CASSPREGKTEAFF

J gene: TRBJ1-1
D gene: NA
clone size: NA
V gene: TRBV9
CDR3 DNA: TGTGCCAGCAGCGGCGGGCCTTTTGCTACCACTGAAGCTTTCTTT
CDR3 protein: CASSGGPFATTEAFF

J gene: TRBJ2-7
D gene: NA
clone size: NA
V gene: TRBV27
CDR3 DNA: TGTGCCAGCAGTTTTGGACTGAGCTCCTACGAGCAGTACTTC
CDR3 protein: CASSFGLSSYEQYF

J gene: TRBJ1-1
D gene: TRBD1
clone size: NA
V gene: TRBV7-8
CDR3 DNA: TGTGCCAGCAGCTTCCACAGGGGGCCGAACACTGAAGCTTTCTTT
CDR3 protein: CASSFHRGPNTEAFF

J gene: TRBJ1-1
D gene: TRBD1
clone size: NA
V gene: TRBV19
CDR3 DNA: TGTGCCAGTAGTACCTCCACAGGGGGAAATTGGGCTTTCTTT
CDR3 protein: CASSTSTGGNWAFF

J gene: TRBJ1-5
D gene: NA
clone size: NA
V gene: TRBV6-5
CDR3 DNA: TGTGCCAGCAGAGGACAAAGCAATCAGCCCCAGCATTTT
CDR3 protein: CASRGQSNQPQHF

J gene: TRBJ1-6
D gene: NA
clone size: few
V gene: TRBV27
CDR3 DNA: TGTGCCAGCAGGAGTAACGCAGGGTCCTATAATTCACCCCTCCACTTT
CDR3 protein: CASRSNAGSYNSPLHF

J gene: TRBJ1-1
D gene: NA
clone size: once
V gene: TRBV4-1
CDR3 DNA: TGCGCCAGCAGCCAAGATGGTGATCGAGCTTTCTTT
CDR3 protein: CASSQDGDRAFF

J gene: TRBJ1-5
D gene: NA
clone size: few
V gene: TRBV4-1
CDR3 DNA: TGCGCCAGCAGCTCCGGGGAGGGCTACCATCAGCCCCAGCATTTT
CDR3 protein: CASSSGEGYHQPQHF

J gene: TRBJ2-3
D gene: NA
clone size: NA
V gene: TRBV27
CDR3 DNA: TGTGCCAGCAGCTCCCGGGTCACAGATACGCAGTATTTT
CDR3 protein: CASSSRVTDTQYF

J gene: TRBJ2-5
D gene: NA
clone size: NA
V gene: TRBV20-1
CDR3 DNA: TGCAGTGCTAGTGAAGGGATATCCCAAGAGACCCAGTACTTC
CDR3 protein: CSASEGISQETQYF

J gene: TRBJ1-5
D gene: NA
clone size: NA
V gene: TRBV19
CDR3 DNA: TGTGCCAGTATTCCTCAGCGGGGGTCACAGCCCCAGCATTTT
CDR3 protein: CASIPQRGSQPQHF

J gene: TRBJ2-7
D gene: TRBD1
clone size: NA
V gene: TRBV29-1
CDR3 DNA: TGCAGCGCCTCAGGGACAGGGGACTCCTACGAGCAGTACTTC
CDR3 protein: CSASGTGDSYEQYF